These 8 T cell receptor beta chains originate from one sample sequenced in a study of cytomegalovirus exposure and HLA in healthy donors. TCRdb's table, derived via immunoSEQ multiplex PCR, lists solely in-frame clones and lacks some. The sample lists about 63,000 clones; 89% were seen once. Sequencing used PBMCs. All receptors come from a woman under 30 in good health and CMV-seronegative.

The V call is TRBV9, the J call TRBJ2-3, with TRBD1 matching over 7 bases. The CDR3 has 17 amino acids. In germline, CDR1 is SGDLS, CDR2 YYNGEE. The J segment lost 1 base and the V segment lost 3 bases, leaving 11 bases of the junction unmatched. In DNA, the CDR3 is TGTGCCAGCAGCGGACGTTACAGGGGCCGTGGCACAGATACGCAGTATTTT. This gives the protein CASSGRYRGRGTDTQYF.

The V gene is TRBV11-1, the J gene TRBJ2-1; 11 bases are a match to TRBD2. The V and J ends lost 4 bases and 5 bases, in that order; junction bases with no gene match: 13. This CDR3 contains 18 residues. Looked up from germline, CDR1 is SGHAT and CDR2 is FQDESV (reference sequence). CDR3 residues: CASSSRAGTSGLDNEQFF. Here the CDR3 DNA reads TGTGCCAGCAGCTCGAGGGCCGGGACTAGCGGACTGGACAATGAGCAGTTCTTC.

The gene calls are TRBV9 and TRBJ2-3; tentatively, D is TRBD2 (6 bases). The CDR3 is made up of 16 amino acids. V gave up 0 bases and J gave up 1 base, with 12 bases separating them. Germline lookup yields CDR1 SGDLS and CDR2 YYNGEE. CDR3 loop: CASSVGAGTRTDTQYF. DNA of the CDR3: TGTGCCAGCAGCGTAGGCGCGGGGACGCGCACAGATACGCAGTATTTT.

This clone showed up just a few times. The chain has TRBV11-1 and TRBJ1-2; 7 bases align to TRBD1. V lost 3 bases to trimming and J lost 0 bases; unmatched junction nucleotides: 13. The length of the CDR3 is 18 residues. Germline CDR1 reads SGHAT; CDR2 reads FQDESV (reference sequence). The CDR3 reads CASSFPRQGAWANYGYTF. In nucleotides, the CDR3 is TGTGCCAGCAGCTTCCCTCGACAGGGAGCGTGGGCTAACTATGGCTACACCTTC.

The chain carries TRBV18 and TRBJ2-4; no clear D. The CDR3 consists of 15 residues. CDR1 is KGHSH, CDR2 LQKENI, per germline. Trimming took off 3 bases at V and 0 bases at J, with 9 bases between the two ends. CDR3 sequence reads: CASSPPETAKNIQYF. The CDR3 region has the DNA TGTGCCAGCTCACCGCCGGAGACAGCCAAAAACATTCAGTACTTC.

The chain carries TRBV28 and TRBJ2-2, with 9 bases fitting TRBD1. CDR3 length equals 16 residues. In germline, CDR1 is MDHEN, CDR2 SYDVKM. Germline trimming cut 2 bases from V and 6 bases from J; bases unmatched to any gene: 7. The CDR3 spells CASSLRDRVPSGELFF. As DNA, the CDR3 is TGTGCCAGCAGTTTACGGGACAGGGTTCCCTCCGGGGAGCTGTTTTTT.

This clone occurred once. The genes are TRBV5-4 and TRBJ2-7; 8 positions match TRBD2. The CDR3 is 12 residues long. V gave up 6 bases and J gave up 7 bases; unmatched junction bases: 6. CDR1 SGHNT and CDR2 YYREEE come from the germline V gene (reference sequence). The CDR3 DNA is TGTGCCAGCACCGGGAGGGTCGGGGAGCAGTACTTC. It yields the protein CASTGRVGEQYF. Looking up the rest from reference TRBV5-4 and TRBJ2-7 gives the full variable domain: ETGVTQSPTHLIKTRGQQVTLRCSSQSGHNTVSWYQQALGQGPQFIFQYYREEENGRGNFPPRFSGLQFPNYSSELNVNALELDDSALYLCASTGRVGEQYFGPGTRLTVT.

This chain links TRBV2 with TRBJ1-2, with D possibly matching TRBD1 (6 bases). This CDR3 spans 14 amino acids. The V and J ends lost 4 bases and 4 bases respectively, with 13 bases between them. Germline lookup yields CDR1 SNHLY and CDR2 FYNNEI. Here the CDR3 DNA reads TGTGCCAGCAGTGTGGACAGCCAGGCCTATGGCTACACCTTC. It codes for CASSVDSQAYGYTF.